This T cell receptor (beta chain) came from a study of blood T cell repertoires in COVID-19 (dated by TCRdb to the early 2020s). With regard to the full study: Collaborator samples came from the United States, Italy and Spain and covered acute and convalescent phases of COVID-19. The material from the prospective study consisted of cDNA or gDNA derived from T cells, B-cell-depleted T cells, or PBMCs. Deeply sampled blood TCRbeta repertoires from subjects exposed to, actively infected with, or recovered from COVID-19 were included in the dataset. The samples were drawn from the first 160 participants of the ongoing ImmuneRACE study and from more than 1,000 subjects provided by 6 global collaborators. A freely available public database, intended as a resource for researchers studying the immune response to SARS-CoV-2, is where the repertoires were released. Where available, HLA class I and class II types were taken from metadata supplied by the sample provider and were not determined by assay-based typing. A de-identified subject ID, COVID-19 status, age in years and sex were almost always included in the sample metadata. Broader findings and caveats from the paper: How much clinical and demographic metadata was included differed by source and by participant, and the metadata was provided uncurated.

To note about this clone: It has no known antigen specificity. No much larger clone is present one base from it, and per-base qualities are unavailable.

In the prospective study, participants were 18 to 89 years old, resided in about 25 geographic areas of the United States, and were enrolled through a virtual design. In the prospective study, participants were assigned to cohorts based on the clinical history participants reported in a screening survey and a study questionnaire. Exposed participants were defined as having been in contact with someone with a PCR-confirmed or clinician-diagnosed COVID-19 case within 2 weeks of study entry. In the prospective study, mobile phlebotomists collected whole blood, serum and a nasopharyngeal or oropharyngeal swab from each participant. Prospective study participants could optionally give additional blood draws and questionnaires over a roughly two-month period. Blood samples from the prospective study were shipped frozen or at room temperature prior to DNA extraction. TCRbeta CDR3 regions were amplified from genomic DNA using the immunoSEQ Assay, a bias-controlled multiplex PCR. In the authors' own workflow: The number of nucleated cells in each sample was estimated from the amplification of reference gene primers within the assay. Sequence reads were collapsed and filtered to measure the absolute abundance of every unique TCRbeta CDR3 rearrangement. For each sample, productive Simpson clonality was calculated as the square root of Simpson's diversity index across productive rearrangements. Here the immuneACCESS table is served through TCRdb, limited to in-frame sequences with V and J called. Missing clones are a known gap in these copies; in checked studies unresolved V genes cover under half, and the rest lacks a known reason. The V and J calls and clone size come from that table; D and trimming were worked out from the DNA. The sample table records 350,000 to 500,000 clones; around nine tenths of these occur just once. The top ten constitute 1.4% of the sample.

The source of this sequence is a woman aged 18 to 35 who had been exposed to COVID-19. The specimen was PBMCs or T cells enriched from blood (not recorded which).

The CDR3 is CASSEDRSNQPQHF. In nucleotides, the sequence is TGCGCCAGCAGTGAGGACAGATCAAATCAGCCCCAGCATTTT. This sequence uses TRBV10-2 and TRBJ1-5; TRBD1 might be the D gene, on 5 matching bases. For CDR1 and CDR2, the germline V gene lists WSHSY and SAAADI. Deletion took 2 bases off V and 4 bases off J, with a span of 9 bases between the germline ends. The CDR3 starts with the cysteine, ends with the phenylalanine, and has 14 residues. This entry keeps only the CDR3 DNA: 42 bases, framed from base 1.